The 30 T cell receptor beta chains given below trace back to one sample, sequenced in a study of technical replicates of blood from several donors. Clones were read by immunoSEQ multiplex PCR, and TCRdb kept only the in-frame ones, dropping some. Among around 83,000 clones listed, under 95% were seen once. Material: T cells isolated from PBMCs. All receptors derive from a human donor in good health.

CDR3 protein: CASSPAGESPLHF. The CDR3 DNA sequence: TGTGCCAGCTCACCGGCCGGGGAATCACCCCTCCACTTT. The V and J genes are TRBV18 and TRBJ1-6; D remains unclear. V was pared by 3 bases and J by 10 bases, with 10 bases between. Germline assignment: CDR1 KGHSH and CDR2 LQKENI. CDR3 length equals 13 residues.

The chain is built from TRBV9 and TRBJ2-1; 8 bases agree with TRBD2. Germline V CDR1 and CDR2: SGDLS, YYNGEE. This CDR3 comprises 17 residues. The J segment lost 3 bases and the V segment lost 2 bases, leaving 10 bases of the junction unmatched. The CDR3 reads CASSVDMSGGGYNEQFF. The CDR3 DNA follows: TGTGCCAGCAGCGTTGATATGTCCGGGGGGGGCTACAATGAGCAGTTCTTC.

The CDR3 DNA follows: TGTGCCGGACAGGGTCCAGGAACTGAAGCTTTCTTT. Its translation: CAGQGPGTEAFF. This chain uses TRBV19 with TRBJ1-1; 8 bases match TRBD1. Germline V gene sequence: CDR1 LNHDA, CDR2 SQIVND (reference sequence). V lost 11 bases and J lost 5; bases outside the gene matches: 7. The CDR3 contains 12 residues.

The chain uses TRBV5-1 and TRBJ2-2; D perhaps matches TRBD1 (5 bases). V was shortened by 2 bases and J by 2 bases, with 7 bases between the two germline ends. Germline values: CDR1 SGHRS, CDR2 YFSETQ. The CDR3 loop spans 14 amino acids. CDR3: CASSLDRNTGELFF. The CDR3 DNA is TGCGCCAGCAGCTTAGACAGAAACACCGGGGAGCTGTTTTTT.

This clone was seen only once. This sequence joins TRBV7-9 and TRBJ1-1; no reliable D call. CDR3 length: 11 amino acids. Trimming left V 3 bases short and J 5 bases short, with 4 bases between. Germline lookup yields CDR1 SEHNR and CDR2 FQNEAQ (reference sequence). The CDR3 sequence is CASSFSTEAFF. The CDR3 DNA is TGTGCCAGCAGCTTTTCAACTGAAGCTTTCTTT.

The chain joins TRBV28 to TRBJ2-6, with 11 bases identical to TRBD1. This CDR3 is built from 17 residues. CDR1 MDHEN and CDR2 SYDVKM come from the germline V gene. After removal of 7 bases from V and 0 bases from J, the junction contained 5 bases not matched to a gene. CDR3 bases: TGTGCCAGCAACCGGGACAGGGGGAACTCTGGGGCCAACGTCCTGACTTTC. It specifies CASNRDRGNSGANVLTF.

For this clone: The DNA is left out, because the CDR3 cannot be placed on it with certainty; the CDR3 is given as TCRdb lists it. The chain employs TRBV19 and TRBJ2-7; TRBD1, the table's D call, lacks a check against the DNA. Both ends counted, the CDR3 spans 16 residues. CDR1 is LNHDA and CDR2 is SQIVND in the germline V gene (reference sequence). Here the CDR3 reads CASTSGQAKSSYEQYF.

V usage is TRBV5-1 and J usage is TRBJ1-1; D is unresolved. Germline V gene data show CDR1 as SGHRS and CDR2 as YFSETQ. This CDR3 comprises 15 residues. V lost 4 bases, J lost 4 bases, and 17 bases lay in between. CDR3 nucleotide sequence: TGCGCCAGCAGCCTGCTAGGTCTGGGGAGCACTGAAGCTTTCTTT. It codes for CASSLLGLGSTEAFF.

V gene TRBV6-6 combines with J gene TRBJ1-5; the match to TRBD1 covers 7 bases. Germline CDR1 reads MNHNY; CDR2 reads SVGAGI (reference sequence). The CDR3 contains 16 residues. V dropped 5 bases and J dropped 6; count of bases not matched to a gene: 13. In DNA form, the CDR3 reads TGTGCCAGCAGTCCCTGGACAGGAGAGATTTTTCAGCCCCAGCATTTT. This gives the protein CASSPWTGEIFQPQHF.

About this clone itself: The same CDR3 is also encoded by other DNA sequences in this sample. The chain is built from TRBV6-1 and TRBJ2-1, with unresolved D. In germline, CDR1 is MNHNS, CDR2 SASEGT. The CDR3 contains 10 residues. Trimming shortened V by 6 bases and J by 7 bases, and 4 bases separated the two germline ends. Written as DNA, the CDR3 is TGTGCCAGCAGCTTTAATGAGCAGTTCTTC. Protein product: CASSFNEQFF.

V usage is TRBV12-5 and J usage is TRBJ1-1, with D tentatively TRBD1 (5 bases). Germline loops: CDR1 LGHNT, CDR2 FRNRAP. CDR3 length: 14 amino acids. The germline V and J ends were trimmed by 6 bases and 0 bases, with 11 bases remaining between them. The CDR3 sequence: CASGQTVMNTEAFF. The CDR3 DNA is TGTGCTAGTGGACAGACAGTCATGAACACTGAAGCTTTCTTT.

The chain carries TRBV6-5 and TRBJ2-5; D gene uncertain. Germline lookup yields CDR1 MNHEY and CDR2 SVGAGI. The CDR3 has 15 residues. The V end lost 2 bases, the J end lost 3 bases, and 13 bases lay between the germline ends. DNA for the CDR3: TGTGCCAGCAGTTACGGAACTATGGTAAAAGAGACCCAGTACTTC. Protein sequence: CASSYGTMVKETQYF.

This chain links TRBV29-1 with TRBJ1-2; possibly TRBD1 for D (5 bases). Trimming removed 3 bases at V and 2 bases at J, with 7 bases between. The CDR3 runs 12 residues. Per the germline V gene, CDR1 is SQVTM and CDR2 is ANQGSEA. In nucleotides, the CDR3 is TGCAGCGTTGACCGGGGGAACTATGGCTACACCTTC. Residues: CSVDRGNYGYTF.

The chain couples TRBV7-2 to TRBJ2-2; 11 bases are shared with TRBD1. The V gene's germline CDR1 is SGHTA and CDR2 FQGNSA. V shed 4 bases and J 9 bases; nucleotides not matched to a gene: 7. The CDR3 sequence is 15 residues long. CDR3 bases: TGTGCCAGCAGCTCGAACGGACAGGGGGCTCGGGAGCTGTTTTTT. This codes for CASSSNGQGARELFF.

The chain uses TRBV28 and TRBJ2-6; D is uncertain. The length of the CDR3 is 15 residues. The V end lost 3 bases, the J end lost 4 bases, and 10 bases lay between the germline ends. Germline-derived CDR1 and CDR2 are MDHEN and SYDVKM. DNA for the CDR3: TGTGCCAGCAGTTTGGGTGGAGTAGGGGCCAACGTCCTGACTTTC. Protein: CASSLGGVGANVLTF.

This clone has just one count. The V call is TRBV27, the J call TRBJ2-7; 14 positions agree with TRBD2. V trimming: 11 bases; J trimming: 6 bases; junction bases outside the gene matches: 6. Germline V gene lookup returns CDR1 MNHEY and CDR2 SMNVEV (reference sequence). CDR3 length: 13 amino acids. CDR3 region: CAARLAGGREQYF. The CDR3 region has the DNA TGTGCCGCCCGACTAGCGGGAGGGCGCGAGCAGTACTTC.

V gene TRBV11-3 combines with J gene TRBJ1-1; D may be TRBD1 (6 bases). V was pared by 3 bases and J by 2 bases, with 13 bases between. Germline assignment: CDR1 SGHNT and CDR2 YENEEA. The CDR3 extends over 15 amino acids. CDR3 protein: CASSLRGLSNTEAFF. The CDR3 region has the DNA TGTGCCAGCAGCTTGCGGGGGCTCTCAAACACTGAAGCTTTCTTT. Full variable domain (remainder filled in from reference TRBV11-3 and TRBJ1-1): EAGVVQSPRYKIIEKKQPVAFWCNPISGHNTLYWYLQNLGQGPELLIRYENEEAVDDSQLPKDRFSAERLKGVDSTLKIQPAELGDSAVYLCASSLRGLSNTEAFFGQGTRLTVV.

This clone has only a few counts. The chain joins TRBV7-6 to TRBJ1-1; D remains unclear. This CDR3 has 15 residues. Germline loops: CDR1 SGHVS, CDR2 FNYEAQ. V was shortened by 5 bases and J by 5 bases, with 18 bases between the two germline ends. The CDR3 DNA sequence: TGTGCCAGCAGCCCCCGTCAAGGAGGTCAAACTGAAGCTTTCTTT. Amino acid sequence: CASSPRQGGQTEAFF.

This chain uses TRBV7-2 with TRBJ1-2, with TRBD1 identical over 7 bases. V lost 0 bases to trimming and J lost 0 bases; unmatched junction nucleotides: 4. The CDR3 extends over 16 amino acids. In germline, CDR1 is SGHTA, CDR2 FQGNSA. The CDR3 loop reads CASSLASGTANYGYTF. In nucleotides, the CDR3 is TGTGCCAGCAGCTTAGCCTCCGGGACAGCTAACTATGGCTACACCTTC.

CDR3 loop: CASSPSGFNQPQHF. Written as DNA, the CDR3 is TGTGCCAGCAGCCCCTCAGGGTTCAATCAGCCCCAGCATTTT. The gene calls are TRBV14 and TRBJ1-5; tentative D call: TRBD1 (5 bases). Deletions cut 4 bases from V and 3 bases from J, with 10 bases between. The CDR3 contains 14 residues. Per germline, CDR1 SGHDN and CDR2 FVKESK.

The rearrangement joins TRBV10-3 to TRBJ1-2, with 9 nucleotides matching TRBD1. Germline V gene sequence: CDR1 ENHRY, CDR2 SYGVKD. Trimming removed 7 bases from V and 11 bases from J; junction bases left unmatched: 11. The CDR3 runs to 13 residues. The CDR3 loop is CAITPGQGGGYTF. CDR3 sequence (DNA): TGTGCCATCACCCCGGGACAGGGAGGAGGTTACACCTTC.

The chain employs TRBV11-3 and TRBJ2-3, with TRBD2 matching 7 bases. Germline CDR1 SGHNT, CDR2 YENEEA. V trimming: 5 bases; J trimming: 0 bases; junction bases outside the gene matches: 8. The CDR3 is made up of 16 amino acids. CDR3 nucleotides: TGTGCCAGCAGCACCGGACTAGGGAGGAGCACAGATACGCAGTATTTT. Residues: CASSTGLGRSTDTQYF.

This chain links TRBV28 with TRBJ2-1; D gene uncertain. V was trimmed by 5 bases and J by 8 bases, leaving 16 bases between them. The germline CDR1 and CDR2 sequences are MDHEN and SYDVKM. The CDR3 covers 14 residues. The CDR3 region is CASSTTHFDYEQFF. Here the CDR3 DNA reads TGTGCCAGCAGTACGACCCACTTTGACTATGAGCAGTTCTTC.

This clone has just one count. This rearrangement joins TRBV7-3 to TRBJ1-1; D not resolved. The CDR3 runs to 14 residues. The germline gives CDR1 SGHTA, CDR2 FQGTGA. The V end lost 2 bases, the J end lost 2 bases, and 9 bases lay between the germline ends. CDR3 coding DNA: TGTGCCAGCAGCTTAGAGCGGTTTAACACTGAAGCTTTCTTT. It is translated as CASSLERFNTEAFF.

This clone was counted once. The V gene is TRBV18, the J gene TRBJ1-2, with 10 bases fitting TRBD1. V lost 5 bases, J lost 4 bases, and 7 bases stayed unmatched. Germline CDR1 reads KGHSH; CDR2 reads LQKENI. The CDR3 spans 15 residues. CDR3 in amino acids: CASSVGTGEAYGYTF. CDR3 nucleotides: TGTGCCAGCTCAGTCGGGACAGGGGAAGCCTATGGCTACACCTTC. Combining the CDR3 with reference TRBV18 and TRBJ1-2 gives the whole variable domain NAGVMQNPRHLVRRRGQEARLRCSPMKGHSHVYWYRQLPEEGLKFMVYLQKENIIDESGMPKERFSAEFPKEGPSILRIQQVVRGDSAAYFCASSVGTGEAYGYTFGSGTRLTVV.

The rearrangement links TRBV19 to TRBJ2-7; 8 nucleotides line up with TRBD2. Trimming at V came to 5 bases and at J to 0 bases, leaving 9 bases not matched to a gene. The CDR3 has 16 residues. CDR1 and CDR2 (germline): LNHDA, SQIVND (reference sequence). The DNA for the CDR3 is TGTGCCAGTAGTCTACGAGGCGGGGGGAGCTCCTACGAGCAGTACTTC. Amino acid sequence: CASSLRGGGSSYEQYF.

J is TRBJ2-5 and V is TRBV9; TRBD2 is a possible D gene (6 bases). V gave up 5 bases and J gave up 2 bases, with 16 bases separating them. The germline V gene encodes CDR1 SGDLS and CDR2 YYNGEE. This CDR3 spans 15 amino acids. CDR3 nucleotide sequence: TGTGCCAGCAGTGCGGGGACGATGGTACAAGAGACCCAGTACTTC. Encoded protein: CASSAGTMVQETQYF.

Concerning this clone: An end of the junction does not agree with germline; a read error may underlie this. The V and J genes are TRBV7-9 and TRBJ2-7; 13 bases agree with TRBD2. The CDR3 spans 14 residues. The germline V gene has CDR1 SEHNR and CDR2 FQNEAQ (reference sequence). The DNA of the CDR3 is TGTGCCAGCAGCGGAGGGGGACTAGCGGGAAGAAGCGGCTTC. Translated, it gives CASSGGGLAGRSGF. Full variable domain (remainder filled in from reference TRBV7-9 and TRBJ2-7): DTGVSQNPRHKITKRGQNVTFRCDPISEHNRLYWYRQTLGQGPEFLTYFQNEAQLEKSRLLSDRFSAERPKGSFSTLEIQRTEQGDSAMYLCASSGGGLAGRSGFGPGTRLTVT.

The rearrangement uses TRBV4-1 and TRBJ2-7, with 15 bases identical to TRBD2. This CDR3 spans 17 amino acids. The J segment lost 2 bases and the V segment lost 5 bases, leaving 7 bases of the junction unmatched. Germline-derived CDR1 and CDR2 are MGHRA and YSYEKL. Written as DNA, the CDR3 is TGCGCCAGCAGCTTTTGGACTAGCGGGAGGGTACCCTACGAGCAGTACTTC. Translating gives CASSFWTSGRVPYEQYF.

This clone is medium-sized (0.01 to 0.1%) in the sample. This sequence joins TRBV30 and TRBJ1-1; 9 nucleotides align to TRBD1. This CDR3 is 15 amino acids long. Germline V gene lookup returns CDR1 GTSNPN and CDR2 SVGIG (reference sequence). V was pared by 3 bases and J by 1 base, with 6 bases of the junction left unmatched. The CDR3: CAWRDRGRGNTEAFF. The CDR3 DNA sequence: TGTGCCTGGAGGGACAGGGGTAGGGGGAACACTGAAGCTTTCTTT.